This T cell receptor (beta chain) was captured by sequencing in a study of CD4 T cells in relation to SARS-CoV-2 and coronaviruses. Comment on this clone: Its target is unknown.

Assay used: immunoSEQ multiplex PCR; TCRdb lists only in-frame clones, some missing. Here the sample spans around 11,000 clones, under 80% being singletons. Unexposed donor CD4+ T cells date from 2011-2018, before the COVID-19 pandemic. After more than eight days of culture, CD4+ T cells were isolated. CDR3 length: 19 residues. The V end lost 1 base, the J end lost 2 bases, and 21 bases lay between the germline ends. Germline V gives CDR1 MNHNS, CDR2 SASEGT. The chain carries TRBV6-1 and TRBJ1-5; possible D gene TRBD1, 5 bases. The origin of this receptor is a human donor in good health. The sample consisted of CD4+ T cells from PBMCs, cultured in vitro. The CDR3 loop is CASSEGSGSWGRGNQPQHF. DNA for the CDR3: TGTGCCAGCAGTGAAGGGTCTGGTTCCTGGGGACGTGGCAATCAGCCCCAGCATTTT.